Listed here are 19 T cell receptor beta chains from one sample, sequenced in a study of T cell changes during pregnancy in multiple sclerosis. TCRdb's table, derived via immunoSEQ multiplex PCR, lists solely in-frame clones and lacks some. The sample carries tens of thousands of clones, more than 85% recorded once. The source material was peripheral blood, sampled in the first trimester of pregnancy. These receptors all stem from a female donor in good health, enrolled as a control in a pregnancy study.

The chain joins TRBV28 to TRBJ2-1; TRBD1 agrees at 7 bases. V trimming: 2 bases; J trimming: 0 bases; junction bases outside the gene matches: 4. The CDR3 extends over 16 amino acids. Germline CDR1 is MDHEN and CDR2 is SYDVKM. CDR3 residues: CASSLGTDNSYNEQFF. Here the CDR3 DNA reads TGTGCCAGCAGTTTAGGGACAGACAACTCCTACAATGAGCAGTTCTTC.

The gene calls are TRBV28 and TRBJ1-1; TRBD1 agrees at 9 bases. Losses at the gene ends were 5 bases for V and 4 bases for J; bases not matched to a gene: 11. The CDR3 consists of 16 residues. Germline loops: CDR1 MDHEN, CDR2 SYDVKM. The CDR3: CASSGAGTGIRTEAFF. The CDR3 nucleotides read TGTGCCAGCAGTGGTGCCGGGACAGGGATTCGCACTGAAGCTTTCTTT.

This chain connects TRBV4-2 to TRBJ2-6; D unresolved. This CDR3 has 16 amino acids. The germline V and J ends were trimmed by 2 bases and 0 bases, with 8 bases remaining between them. The germline V gene encodes CDR1 LGHNA and CDR2 YNFKEQ. The DNA of the CDR3 is TGTGCCAGCAGCCAACAGGATACCTCTGGGGCCAACGTCCTGACTTTC. Protein: CASSQQDTSGANVLTF.

The V call is TRBV10-3, the J call TRBJ2-1; TRBD1 matches at 7 bases. V dropped 11 bases and J dropped 2; count of bases not matched to a gene: 6. The CDR3 consists of 13 residues. Germline V CDR1 and CDR2: ENHRY, SYGVKD. The CDR3 coding sequence is TGTGCCGCTACCGGGACAGCCTACAATGAGCAGTTCTTC. Encoded protein: CAATGTAYNEQFF.

The chain combines TRBV6-6 with TRBJ2-1, with TRBD1 as a possible D gene (5 bases). CDR1 MNHNY and CDR2 SVGAGI come from the germline V gene (reference sequence). There are 13 residues in the CDR3. Trimming removed 6 bases from V and 4 bases from J, with 10 bases in between. The CDR3 loop reads CASRGDSYNEQFF. The CDR3, as DNA: TGTGCCAGCAGAGGCGACAGTTACAATGAGCAGTTCTTC.

The chain links TRBV7-9 to TRBJ2-3, with 13 bases fitting TRBD2. CDR1 is SEHNR and CDR2 is FQNEAQ in the germline V gene (reference sequence). The CDR3 loop spans 18 amino acids. Trimming at V came to 5 bases and at J to 0 bases, leaving 8 bases not matched to a gene. CDR3 residues: CASSPRLAGGHSTDTQYF. DNA of the CDR3: TGTGCCAGCAGCCCCAGACTAGCGGGAGGCCATAGCACAGATACGCAGTATTTT.

The J gene is TRBJ2-1, the V gene TRBV11-2; D uncertain. Germline CDR1 is SGHAT and CDR2 is FQNNGV. V dropped 2 bases and J dropped 6 bases, with 5 bases sitting between them. The CDR3 has 12 amino acids. CDR3: CASSLNSNEQFF. The CDR3 nucleotides read TGTGCCAGCAGCTTAAACAGCAATGAGCAGTTCTTC.

In DNA form, the CDR3 reads TGTGCCAGCAGCCCCCAGGGTATGTCCCTCACCGGGGAGCTGTTTTTT. It encodes CASSPQGMSLTGELFF. The rearrangement links TRBV9 to TRBJ2-2; D is possibly TRBD1 (5 bases). The V gene's germline CDR1 is SGDLS and CDR2 YYNGEE. This CDR3 contains 16 residues. Trimming took off 4 bases at V and 4 bases at J, with 17 bases between the two ends.

The J gene is TRBJ2-1, the V gene TRBV7-8; D call uncertain. CDR3 length: 15 residues. Trimming left V 3 bases short and J 3 bases short, with 12 bases between. The germline CDR1 and CDR2 sequences are SGHVS and FQNEAQ. DNA of the CDR3: TGTGCCAGCAGCTTCCTAGACCCGCTCTACAATGAGCAGTTCTTC. This codes for CASSFLDPLYNEQFF.

The sample holds one count of this clone. This chain connects TRBV4-1 to TRBJ1-2; TRBD1 aligns across 8 bases. The V and J ends lost 0 bases and 7 bases, in that order; junction bases with no gene match: 7. Germline CDR1 is MGHRA and CDR2 is YSYEKL. The CDR3 contains 15 residues. The CDR3: CASSQDQGRGLGYTF. The CDR3 coding sequence is TGCGCCAGCAGCCAAGATCAGGGCAGGGGGCTTGGCTACACCTTC.

The rearrangement joins TRBV5-1 to TRBJ2-2; maybe TRBD2 (6 bases). The V gene's germline CDR1 is SGHRS and CDR2 YFSETQ. The CDR3 runs 14 residues. Trimming stripped 4 bases from V and 3 bases from J, with 10 bases between. CDR3 loop: CASSRDLYTGELFF. DNA of the CDR3: TGCGCCAGCAGCAGGGACTTGTACACCGGGGAGCTGTTTTTT.

The rearrangement links TRBV5-1 to TRBJ2-1; tentatively, D is TRBD2 (6 bases). Trimming removed 0 bases from V and 7 bases from J, with 11 bases in between. Germline CDR1 and CDR2: SGHRS and YFSETQ. The CDR3 totals 14 residues. CDR3 nucleotides: TGCGCCAGCAGCTTGGGGGACTTAGCTAATGAGCAGTTCTTC. Translating gives CASSLGDLANEQFF. The whole variable domain, remainder taken from reference TRBV5-1 and TRBJ2-1, is KAGVTQTPRYLIKTRGQQVTLSCSPISGHRSVSWYQQTPGQGLQFLFEYFSETQRNKGNFPGRFSGRQFSNSRSEMNVSTLELGDSALYLCASSLGDLANEQFFGPGTRLTVL.

The rearrangement links TRBV2 to TRBJ2-3; D unresolved. Germline-derived CDR1 and CDR2 are SNHLY and FYNNEI. V lost 8 bases and J lost 1, with 7 bases in between. The CDR3 extends over 12 amino acids. In DNA form, the CDR3 reads TGTGCCAGCTCGGTCCGCACAGATACGCAGTATTTT. Residues: CASSVRTDTQYF.

This sequence joins TRBV4-2 and TRBJ2-7, with D possibly TRBD1 on 5 matching bases. Germline V lookup: CDR1 LGHNA, CDR2 YNFKEQ. The CDR3 loop spans 13 amino acids. Trimming pared 4 bases from V and 3 bases from J, leaving 10 bases between. DNA of the CDR3: TGTGCCAGCAGCCCAATAGGGGACTACGAGCAGTACTTC. Its translation is CASSPIGDYEQYF.

V usage is TRBV25-1 and J usage is TRBJ2-7; D possibly corresponds to TRBD2 (7 bases). Germline V gene lookup returns CDR1 MGHDK and CDR2 SYGVNS. The CDR3 consists of 18 residues. The V and J ends lost 4 bases and 1 base respectively, with 23 bases between them. The CDR3 bases are TGTGCCAGCAGTGTAAATCCGGGGAGGGGGAACTTGTCCTACGAGCAGTACTTC. Residues: CASSVNPGRGNLSYEQYF.

V is TRBV7-6 and J is TRBJ2-7; D possibly corresponds to TRBD1 (5 bases). This CDR3 is built from 14 residues. Germline CDR1 SGHVS, CDR2 FNYEAQ. V lost 1 base to trimming and J lost 6 bases, with 13 bases between them. This CDR3 reads CASSLERKGSEQYF. DNA of the CDR3: TGTGCCAGCAGCTTAGAGCGTAAGGGGTCCGAGCAGTACTTC.

V gene TRBV27 combines with J gene TRBJ2-2; 9 bases match TRBD2. Germline V lookup: CDR1 MNHEY, CDR2 SMNVEV (reference sequence). J gave up 5 bases and V 9 bases, and 22 bases lay outside the gene matches. The CDR3 loop spans 19 amino acids. The CDR3 region has the DNA TGTGCCAGTTTTGATACACAGATTACAGCGGGAGGTTCAACCGGGGAGCTGTTTTTT. This sequence encodes CASFDTQITAGGSTGELFF.

The rearrangement joins TRBV28 to TRBJ1-2, with TRBD1 matching over 8 bases. Germline-derived CDR1 and CDR2 are MDHEN and SYDVKM. The CDR3 spans 16 residues. Germline trimming cut 4 bases from V and 0 bases from J; bases unmatched to any gene: 7. CDR3 loop: CASSSGGVKSNYGYTF. The CDR3, as DNA: TGTGCCAGCAGTTCAGGGGGCGTTAAATCTAACTATGGCTACACCTTC.

This chain connects TRBV7-8 to TRBJ2-5; no reliable D call. The CDR3 loop spans 13 amino acids. V dropped 3 bases and J dropped 5 bases, with 10 bases sitting between them. CDR1 and CDR2 (germline): SGHVS, FQNEAQ. The CDR3 DNA reads TGTGCCAGCAGCTTCGCAGGTCGTGAGACCCAGTACTTC. Amino acid sequence: CASSFAGRETQYF.